This TCR beta chain was documented in a study of regulatory T cells in long-lasting Graves disease. The CDR3 is 20 residues long. V lost 6 bases, J lost 5 bases, and 23 bases stayed unmatched. CDR1 and CDR2 (germline): SEHNR, FQNEAQ (reference sequence). This clonotype was seen at least ten times. Arm-PCR of CDR3 regions with iRepertoire HTBI primers generated TCR beta libraries. A single record per CDR3 protein comes from TCRdb applying MiXCR to the multiplex PCR reads. The sample contains hundreds of thousands of distinct CDR3 sequences, roughly 15% of which appear only once. The time point is: newly diagnosed GD, antithyroid drugs for less than 3 months. PBMC RNA served as the TCR library source. The same sample was also studied in work on T cells in Graves' hyperthyroidism and ophthalmopathy.

The source of this sequence is a man between 18 and 29 years old with Graves disease. The rearrangement uses TRBV7-9 and TRBJ2-1; 9 bases match TRBD1. The sequences come from peripheral blood mononuclear cells (PBMCs), collected at new diagnosis, from a patient treated with antithyroid drugs. The CDR3 DNA reads TGTGCCAGCAGTCGTAACCTCGGGACAGGGTCGACCATTGGGAACAATGAGCAGTTCTTC. Encoded protein: CASSRNLGTGSTIGNNEQFF.